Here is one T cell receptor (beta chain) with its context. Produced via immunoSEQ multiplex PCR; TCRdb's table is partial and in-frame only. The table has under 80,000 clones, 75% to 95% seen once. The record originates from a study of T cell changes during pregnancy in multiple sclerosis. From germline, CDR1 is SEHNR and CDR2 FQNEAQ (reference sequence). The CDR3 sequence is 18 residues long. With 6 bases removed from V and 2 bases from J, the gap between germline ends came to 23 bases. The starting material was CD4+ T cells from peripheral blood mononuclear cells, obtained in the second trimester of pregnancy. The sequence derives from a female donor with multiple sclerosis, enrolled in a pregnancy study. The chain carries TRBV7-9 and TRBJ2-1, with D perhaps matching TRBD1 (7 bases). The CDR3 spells CASRSYRAGGLPYNEQFF. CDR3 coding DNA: TGTGCCAGCAGGTCCTATCGGGCAGGGGGGCTCCCCTACAATGAGCAGTTCTTC.